One and the same sample provided the 13 T cell receptor beta chains below, sequenced in a study of OX40 agonist ivuxolimab in advanced cancers. Sequenced by immunoSEQ multiplex PCR; TCRdb stores in-frame clones only, minus some. The sample carries 40,000 to 55,000 clones, 70% to 90% recorded once. Source: CD4+ or CD8+ T cells sorted from blood, taken in a trial of the OX40 agonist ivuxolimab. The receptors originated from an adult with an advanced solid tumor such as melanoma, head and neck, liver or kidney cancer.

V usage is TRBV5-1 and J usage is TRBJ2-5; D ambiguous. The germline CDR1 and CDR2 sequences are SGHRS and YFSETQ. Trimming cost V 1 base and J 3 bases, with 7 bases left between them. This CDR3 is 13 amino acids long. The CDR3 DNA reads as TGCGCCAGCAGCTTGTCTAACGAAGAGACCCAGTACTTC. Its translation: CASSLSNEETQYF.

The chain is built from TRBV9 and TRBJ1-3, with TRBD1 as a possible D gene (5 bases). The CDR3 totals 15 residues. V was trimmed by 4 bases and J by 0 bases, leaving 11 bases between them. From germline, CDR1 is SGDLS and CDR2 YYNGEE. The DNA for the CDR3 is TGTGCCAGCAGCCCAATGGGGGGCTCTGGAAACACCATATATTTT. This codes for CASSPMGGSGNTIYF.

The chain joins TRBV18 to TRBJ2-4, with a possible D match to TRBD2 (6 bases). Trimming stripped 3 bases from V and 2 bases from J, with 14 bases between. Germline V gene lookup returns CDR1 KGHSH and CDR2 LQKENI. The CDR3 has 16 residues. Written as DNA, the CDR3 is TGTGCCAGCTCACCTCGACTAGAGGTGACCAAAAACATTCAGTACTTC. This encodes CASSPRLEVTKNIQYF.

In its sample, this clone was seen once. The V gene is TRBV5-1, the J gene TRBJ2-2; 7 bases align to TRBD2. The CDR3 runs to 17 residues. In germline, CDR1 is SGHRS, CDR2 YFSETQ. V dropped 4 bases and J dropped 5; count of bases not matched to a gene: 14. CDR3 loop: CASSPTLGGGSTGELFF. DNA of the CDR3: TGCGCCAGCAGCCCGACGCTTGGGGGAGGGAGTACCGGGGAGCTGTTTTTT.

This sequence joins TRBV10-3 and TRBJ2-2; 7 positions match TRBD2. This CDR3 has 18 residues. Trimming cost V 0 bases and J 0 bases; bases outside gene matches: 7. Germline assignment: CDR1 ENHRY and CDR2 SYGVKD. The CDR3 nucleotides are TGTGCCATCAGTGAGTCGGCGGGGCTAGCGGCGAACACCGGGGAGCTGTTTTTT. It is translated as CAISESAGLAANTGELFF.

The V and J genes are TRBV9 and TRBJ2-1; TRBD2 aligns across 10 bases. The CDR3 has 15 residues. V lost 3 bases to trimming and J lost 9 bases; unmatched junction nucleotides: 9. CDR1 is SGDLS, CDR2 YYNGEE, per germline. The CDR3 is CASSALAGGFGEQFF. Here the CDR3 DNA reads TGTGCCAGCAGCGCTTTAGCGGGAGGTTTCGGTGAGCAGTTCTTC.

About this clone: Other DNA sequences of this sample code for an identical CDR3. The rearrangement uses TRBV6-6 and TRBJ2-7, with 12 positions matching TRBD1. CDR1 and CDR2 from the germline V gene are MNHNY and SVGAGI (reference sequence). V shed 2 bases, J shed 7 bases, and the junction held 6 bases outside the gene matches. The CDR3 has 15 amino acids. This chain's CDR3 is CASSYAGQGAREQYF. The CDR3 bases are TGTGCCAGCAGTTACGCGGGACAGGGGGCGCGTGAGCAGTACTTC.

The chain combines TRBV28 with TRBJ1-3; TRBD1 might be the D (6 bases). Trimming took 6 bases from V and 3 from J, leaving 12 bases between them. Germline V gene lookup returns CDR1 MDHEN and CDR2 SYDVKM. This CDR3 has 14 residues. The CDR3 DNA follows: TGTGCCAGCAGCCTCGGGACATTTGGAAACACCATATATTTT. Translating it yields CASSLGTFGNTIYF. Drawing the rest from reference TRBV28 and TRBJ1-3, the complete variable domain is DVKVTQSSRYLVKRTGEKVFLECVQDMDHENMFWYRQDPGLGLRLIYFSYDVKMKEKGDIPEGYSVSREKKERFSLILESASTNQTSMYLCASSLGTFGNTIYFGEGSWLTVV.

The J gene is TRBJ2-2, the V gene TRBV10-3, with TRBD2 matching over 11 bases. Germline V CDR1 and CDR2: ENHRY, SYGVKD. V lost 1 base, J lost 5 bases, and 0 bases stayed unmatched. This CDR3 contains 15 residues. DNA of the CDR3: TGTGCCATCAGTGAGTGGACTAGCGGGACCGGGGAGCTGTTTTTT. Translating it yields CAISEWTSGTGELFF.

V and J are TRBV5-6 and TRBJ2-7; D perhaps matches TRBD1 (6 bases). The V gene lost 6 bases and the J gene lost 4 bases, with 11 bases spanning the gap. CDR1 is SGHDT, CDR2 YYEEEE, per germline. The CDR3 sequence is 12 residues long. The CDR3 sequence: CASTLQGYEQYF. CDR3 DNA sequence: TGTGCCAGCACCCTGCAGGGGTACGAGCAGTACTTC.

This clone was observed once. A read error may produce the germline difference seen at one junction end. V gene TRBV11-2 combines with J gene TRBJ2-7; maybe TRBD2 (7 bases). This CDR3 is built from 13 residues. The germline V gene has CDR1 SGHAT and CDR2 FQNNGV. The CDR3 coding sequence is TGTGCCAGCAGCTTAGCGGGGGGCTACGAGCAGCACTTC. Residues: CASSLAGGYEQHF.

The chain carries TRBV4-2 and TRBJ2-3; 13 nucleotides agree with TRBD2. Germline-derived CDR1 and CDR2 are LGHNA and YNFKEQ. J lost 4 bases, V lost 1 base, and 2 bases had no gene match. This CDR3 is 16 amino acids long. This CDR3 is CASSQGTSGSPDTQYF. The CDR3 bases are TGTGCCAGCAGCCAAGGGACTAGCGGGAGCCCAGATACGCAGTATTTT.

The chain uses TRBV5-6 and TRBJ1-1; D perhaps matches TRBD1 (5 bases). CDR3 size: 15 residues. Germline V gene data show CDR1 as SGHDT and CDR2 as YYEEEE. V lost 3 bases to trimming and J lost 7 bases, with 19 bases between them. The chain's CDR3 is CASSWGIQGRGEAFF. The CDR3, as DNA: TGTGCCAGCAGCTGGGGCATTCAGGGTCGAGGTGAAGCTTTCTTT.